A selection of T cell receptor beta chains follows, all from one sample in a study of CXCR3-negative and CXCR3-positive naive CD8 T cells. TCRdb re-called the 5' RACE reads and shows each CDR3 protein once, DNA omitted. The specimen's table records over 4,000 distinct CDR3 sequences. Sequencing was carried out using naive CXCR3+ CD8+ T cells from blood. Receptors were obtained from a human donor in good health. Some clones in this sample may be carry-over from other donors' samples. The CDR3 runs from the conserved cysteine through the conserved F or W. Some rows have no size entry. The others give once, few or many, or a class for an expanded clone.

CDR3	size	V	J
CASSQESSGASGELFF	-	TRBV4-1	TRBJ2-2
CSVQLVGNNEQFF	-	TRBV29-1	TRBJ2-1
CASSSWNTEAFF	medium-sized	TRBV5-6	TRBJ1-1
CASSQDFPGPSNTEAFF	medium-sized	TRBV4-1	TRBJ1-1
CASSQKSSGETQYF	medium-sized	TRBV4-2	TRBJ2-5
CSARGLAGYEQYF	medium-sized	TRBV20-1	TRBJ2-7
CASRGQGGYEQYF	medium-sized	TRBV28	TRBJ2-7
CASSSWDRQETQYF	medium-sized	TRBV7-9	TRBJ2-5
CSAPDMTGYHEQYF	-	TRBV20-1	TRBJ2-7
CASSYSPGVPYEQYF	medium-sized	TRBV6-5	TRBJ2-7